This T cell receptor beta chain was identified during a study of OX40 agonist ivuxolimab in advanced cancers. Study background: The dose-escalation cohort was about 83% male, with a mean age of around 60 years, ranging roughly 23 to 85. Three dose-escalation patients had partial responses: one with hepatocellular carcinoma and two with cutaneous melanoma.

Study-wide points: Clones of CD4+ and CD8+ blood T cells grew by week 6 at doses of 0.1 to 3.0 mg/kg.

With baseline, cycle 4 day 1, and cycle 7 day 1 as timepoints, blood was sampled. The CDR3 spans 15 residues. Per the germline V gene, CDR1 is MNHEY and CDR2 is SMNVEV (reference sequence). V lost 3 bases to trimming and J lost 7 bases, with 18 bases between them. Notes on this clone: Antigen: not known.

Produced via immunoSEQ multiplex PCR; TCRdb's table is partial and in-frame only. The table has tens of thousands of clones, roughly 80% seen once. This chain joins TRBV27 and TRBJ1-2; D not certain. Sequenced here: CD4+ or CD8+ T cells sorted from blood, sampled in a trial of the OX40 agonist ivuxolimab. The receptor was isolated from an adult with an advanced solid tumor such as melanoma, head and neck, liver or kidney cancer. CDR3 bases: TGTGCCAGCAGTTTCAATTTCGCGGGTTTGGGTGGCTACACCTTC. Protein sequence: CASSFNFAGLGGYTF.